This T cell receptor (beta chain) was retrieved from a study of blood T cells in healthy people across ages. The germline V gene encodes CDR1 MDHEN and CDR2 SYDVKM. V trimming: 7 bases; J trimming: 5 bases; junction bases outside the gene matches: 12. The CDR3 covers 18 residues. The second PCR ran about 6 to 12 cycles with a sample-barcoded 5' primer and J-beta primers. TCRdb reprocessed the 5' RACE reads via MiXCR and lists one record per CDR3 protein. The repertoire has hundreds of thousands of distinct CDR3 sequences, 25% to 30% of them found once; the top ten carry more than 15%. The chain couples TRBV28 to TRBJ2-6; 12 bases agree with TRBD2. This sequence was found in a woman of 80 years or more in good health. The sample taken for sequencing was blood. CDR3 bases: TGTGCCAGCACCTTGTGGACTAGCGGGGACTTTTGGGCCAACGTCCTGACTTTC. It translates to CASTLWTSGDFWANVLTF.